This section outlines one T cell receptor (beta chain) sequence together with its context. Its matching antigen is unknown. The CDR3 totals 15 residues. Trimming cost V 5 bases and J 5 bases; bases outside gene matches: 5. The germline V gene encodes CDR1 MNHEY and CDR2 SMNVEV (reference sequence). This specimen comes from a study of T cell responses to AZD1222 COVID-19 vaccine. Using immunoSEQ multiplex PCR, the repertoire was profiled, and TCRdb retains in-frame clones only, with some absent. Of roughly 100,000 clones listed, about 86% were seen once; the top ten hold about 1.5%. Study-wide findings and caveats: Donors skewed white British and female; clonal diversity was possibly underestimated. Spike-specific TCR breadth and depth rose after two AZD1222 doses. The reported proportion of spike-specific TCRs targeting unmutated variant regions was nearly half.

This sequence joins TRBV27 and TRBJ1-3; 11 nucleotides match TRBD1. This sample comprised peripheral blood, obtained on day 0 of AZD1222 vaccination. The clonotype comes from an adult in good health. Here the CDR3 reads CASSSRTGGRNTIYF. The DNA for the CDR3 is TGTGCCAGCAGTAGTCGGACAGGGGGCAGAAACACCATATATTTT.